This TCR beta chain came from a study of cytomegalovirus exposure and HLA in healthy donors. Study-wide context: An earlier analysis identified 110 million or so unique TCR beta sequences in about 180 million T cells.

The CDR3 extends over 12 amino acids. With 4 bases removed from V and 6 bases from J, the gap between germline ends came to 10 bases. CDR1 and CDR2 (germline): ENHRY, SYGVKD. The PCR contained 60 Vbeta and 13 Jbeta primers. Using immunoSEQ multiplex PCR, the repertoire was profiled, and TCRdb retains in-frame clones only, with some absent. This table has 100,000 to 150,000 clones, around 80% appearing once. The rearrangement joins TRBV10-3 to TRBJ2-7; possibly TRBD1 for D (6 bases). The TCR sequence derives from a female donor in good health and CMV-seronegative. The specimen was PBMCs. CDR3 bases: TGTGCCATCAGTGGAGGACAGAGCGAGCAGTACTTC. This encodes CAISGGQSEQYF.